The table lists the clone carrying this T cell receptor beta chain with a count of one. CDR3 length: 15 amino acids. Per the germline V gene, CDR1 is SGHAT and CDR2 is FQNNGV. With 6 bases removed from V and 5 bases from J, the gap between germline ends came to 16 bases. The repertoire was sequenced with immunoSEQ multiplex PCR; TCRdb's copy has only in-frame clones and lacks some. The sample consists of some 240,000 clones, around 88% of them appearing once. This specimen belongs to a study of blood T cell repertoires in COVID-19. The sequence came from a woman aged 40 to 50 with acute COVID-19. Source material: PBMCs or T cells enriched from blood (not recorded which). The chain has TRBV11-2 and TRBJ1-4; D remains ambiguous. This chain's CDR3 is CASRFQTGGNEKLFF. For the CDR3, the DNA is TGTGCCAGCAGGTTCCAAACGGGCGGGAATGAAAAACTGTTTTTT.